Below, 26 T cell receptor beta chains from the same sample are listed, as sequenced in a study of blood T cell repertoires in COVID-19. The table came from immunoSEQ multiplex PCR; TCRdb's copy has only in-frame clones and leaves some out. The data contain 250,000 to 300,000 clones, about 90% of them singletons. Sequencing used PBMCs or T cells enriched from blood (not recorded which). These receptors originate from a human donor in a cohort exposed to, infected with or recovered from COVID-19 (not recorded which). The donor label of this sample is uncertain.

This clone was counted a few times. This rearrangement joins TRBV10-1 to TRBJ2-7; 8 positions agree with TRBD1. The junction had 10 bases not matched to a gene; V was cut back by 2 bases and J by 1 base. The V gene's germline CDR1 is WNHNN and CDR2 SYGVQD (reference sequence). The CDR3 covers 17 residues. CDR3 sequence: CASSEKTVRDRSYEQYF. The CDR3 nucleotides read TGCGCCAGCAGTGAGAAAACGGTCCGGGACAGGTCCTACGAGCAGTACTTC.

A note on this clone: This CDR3 is also generated by other DNA sequences in the sample. The chain has TRBV11-1 and TRBJ1-1; D possibly corresponds to TRBD1 (5 bases). The ends were cut back, 1 base at V and 2 bases at J, with 8 bases in the middle. The germline V gene has CDR1 SGHAT and CDR2 FQDESV (reference sequence). The CDR3 is 14 residues long. CDR3 protein: CASSLVGGNTEAFF. CDR3 nucleotide sequence: TGTGCCAGCAGCTTAGTGGGGGGAAACACTGAAGCTTTCTTT. Combining the CDR3 with reference TRBV11-1 and TRBJ1-1 gives the whole variable domain EAEVAQSPRYKITEKSQAVAFWCDPISGHATLYWYRQILGQGPELLVQFQDESVVDDSQLPKDRFSAERLKGVDSTLKIQPAELGDSAMYLCASSLVGGNTEAFFGQGTRLTVV.

The V and J genes are TRBV5-1 and TRBJ1-3, with 9 positions matching TRBD1. The V gene end was trimmed by 4 bases and the J gene end by 2 bases; junction bases not matched to a gene: 7. From germline, CDR1 is SGHRS and CDR2 YFSETQ. The CDR3 loop spans 16 amino acids. CDR3 sequence (DNA): TGCGCCAGCAGCGACACAGGGGGCAGCGCTGGAAACACCATATATTTT. Its translation: CASSDTGGSAGNTIYF.

V usage is TRBV6-2 or TRBV6-3 and J usage is TRBJ2-4; TRBD2 might be the D (7 bases). The V end was cut by 5 bases, the J end by 2 bases, with 22 bases between. This CDR3 has 18 amino acids. CDR1 is MNHEY and CDR2 is SVGEGT in the germline V gene. This CDR3 is CASSQGRRGGAPKNIQYF. Here the CDR3 DNA reads TGTGCCAGCAGTCAGGGCCGGAGAGGGGGGGCCCCCAAAAACATTCAGTACTTC.

This rearrangement joins TRBV5-6 to TRBJ2-7, with D possibly TRBD1 on 6 matching bases. This CDR3 is 12 amino acids long. Per the germline V gene, CDR1 is SGHDT and CDR2 is YYEEEE. Deletions cut 4 bases from V and 6 bases from J, with 11 bases between. In nucleotides, the CDR3 is TGTGCCAGCAGCACCGGACAGCCCGAGCAGTACTTC. It specifies CASSTGQPEQYF.

This CDR3 is CASSPKQGAIGYTF. Here the CDR3 DNA reads TGTGCCAGCTCACCTAAGCAGGGGGCCATTGGCTACACCTTC. This chain connects TRBV18 to TRBJ1-2; 8 bases fit TRBD1. V shed 3 bases and J 7 bases; nucleotides not matched to a gene: 7. Germline V lookup: CDR1 KGHSH, CDR2 LQKENI. The CDR3 is made up of 14 amino acids.

The chain carries TRBV18 and TRBJ1-1, with TRBD1 matching 8 bases. This CDR3 has 15 amino acids. The germline V gene encodes CDR1 KGHSH and CDR2 LQKENI. With 3 bases clipped from V and 4 bases from J, the junction kept 7 bases outside the gene matches. The CDR3 DNA follows: TGTGCCAGCTCACCGGAGCTAACAGGGGGCACTGAAGCTTTCTTT. It encodes CASSPELTGGTEAFF.

The chain employs TRBV6-6 and TRBJ1-1; no firm D call. The germline V and J ends were trimmed by 6 bases and 2 bases, with 7 bases remaining between them. Germline V gene lookup returns CDR1 MNHNY and CDR2 SVGAGI (reference sequence). The CDR3 runs 12 residues. The chain's CDR3 is CASSPPNTEAFF. CDR3 coding DNA: TGTGCCAGCAGCCCCCCAAACACTGAAGCTTTCTTT.

The chain recombines TRBV30 with TRBJ2-7, with 7 bases that match TRBD2. The V segment lost 5 bases and the J segment 2 bases; nucleotides outside the gene matches: 6. The CDR3 consists of 13 residues. Germline CDR1 reads GTSNPN; CDR2 reads SVGIG (reference sequence). CDR3 in amino acids: CAWDRGVPYEQYF. The CDR3 region has the DNA TGTGCCTGGGATCGGGGGGTCCCCTACGAGCAGTACTTC.

This chain connects TRBV5-3 to TRBJ2-5; TRBD2 matches 8 bases. TRBV5-3 is placed among ORFs of uncertain function. This CDR3 has 15 residues. J lost 1 base, V lost 1 base, and 3 bases had no gene match. This CDR3 reads CARSLNRGGQETQYF. In nucleotides, the CDR3 is TGTGCCAGAAGCTTGAACCGGGGGGGCCAAGAGACCCAGTACTTC.

This clone appeared a single time. The chain has TRBV19 and TRBJ1-5, with 8 bases identical to TRBD1. CDR1 and CDR2 (germline): LNHDA, SQIVND (reference sequence). This CDR3 spans 17 amino acids. V lost 2 bases and J lost 5; bases outside the gene matches: 11. The CDR3 loop is CASSILVRKTGDQPQHF. CDR3 nucleotide sequence: TGTGCCAGTAGTATATTGGTAAGAAAGACAGGGGATCAGCCCCAGCATTTT. The full variable domain, in which reference TRBV19 and TRBJ1-5 provide the parts outside the CDR3, is DGGITQSPKYLFRKEGQNVTLSCEQNLNHDAMYWYRQDPGQGLRLIYYSQIVNDFQKGDIAEGYSVSREKKESFPLTVTSAQKNPTAFYLCASSILVRKTGDQPQHFGDGTRLSIL.

The chain is built from TRBV3-1 (or the pseudogene TRBV3-2) and TRBJ2-1; D perhaps matches TRBD2 (7 bases). The V end lost 2 bases, the J end lost 5 bases, and 13 bases lay between the germline ends. This CDR3 is built from 15 residues. Germline CDR1 is LGHDT and CDR2 is YNNKEL (reference sequence). The CDR3: CASSQRGGPNNEQFF. The CDR3 DNA follows: TGTGCCAGCAGCCAAAGGGGGGGACCTAACAATGAGCAGTTCTTC.

This clone was seen once. The genes are TRBV5-4 and TRBJ2-5; 8 bases match TRBD2. Trimming took 4 bases from V and 5 from J; bases not matched to a gene: 7. Looked up from germline, CDR1 is SGHNT and CDR2 is YYREEE (reference sequence). The CDR3 contains 14 residues. In DNA, the CDR3 is TGTGCCAGCAGCCCCCGGACTAGCCCTGAGACCCAGTACTTC. Protein sequence: CASSPRTSPETQYF.

J is TRBJ1-5 and V is TRBV7-2; 8 bases agree with TRBD1. This CDR3 region has 17 residues. CDR1 SGHTA and CDR2 FQGNSA come from the germline V gene. Germline trimming cut 5 bases from V and 6 bases from J; bases unmatched to any gene: 15. The CDR3 protein is CASSPQGEKGDPQPQHF. CDR3 nucleotides: TGTGCCAGCAGCCCACAGGGGGAGAAAGGGGATCCTCAGCCCCAGCATTTT.

This chain uses TRBV3-1 (or the pseudogene TRBV3-2) with TRBJ2-7, with D uncertain. CDR1 and CDR2 from the germline V gene are LGHDT and YNNKEL (reference sequence). The CDR3 is 12 amino acids. V dropped 5 bases and J dropped 2 bases, with 7 bases sitting between them. CDR3 coding DNA: TGTGCCAGCAGCGACAAGACCTACGAGCAGTACTTC. This encodes CASSDKTYEQYF.

The chain has TRBV25-1 and TRBJ2-7; 9 nucleotides match TRBD2. Per the germline V gene, CDR1 is MGHDK and CDR2 is SYGVNS. The V segment lost 1 base and the J segment 2 bases; nucleotides outside the gene matches: 3. This CDR3 contains 15 residues. This chain's CDR3 is CASSEWGTSPYEQYF. In DNA form, the CDR3 reads TGTGCCAGCAGTGAATGGGGGACTAGCCCCTACGAGCAGTACTTC.

The DNA for the CDR3 is TGCAGCGTTGAAATAGCAGGGATGGGGGGAGATAGCCATACGCAGTATTTT. The encoded protein is CSVEIAGMGGDSHTQYF. The rearrangement joins TRBV29-1 to TRBJ2-3, with a tentative D call TRBD2 (6 bases). The length of the CDR3 is 17 residues. The ends were cut back, 2 bases at V and 7 bases at J, with 25 bases in the middle. Germline V gives CDR1 SQVTM, CDR2 ANQGSEA.

V usage is TRBV10-2 and J usage is TRBJ1-6; TRBD1 matches 8 bases. Trimming cost V 6 bases and J 6 bases; bases outside gene matches: 4. The germline CDR1 and CDR2 sequences are WSHSY and SAAADI. The CDR3 is made up of 14 amino acids. The CDR3 coding sequence is TGCGCCAGCAGCCAGGGACAGGCTAATTCACCCCTCCACTTT. The encoded protein is CASSQGQANSPLHF.

The genes are TRBV3-1 (or the pseudogene TRBV3-2) and TRBJ2-3, with 11 nucleotides matching TRBD2. The CDR3 loop spans 15 amino acids. Looked up from germline, CDR1 is LGHDT and CDR2 is YNNKEL (reference sequence). V shed 4 bases, J shed 0 bases, and the junction held 0 bases outside the gene matches. The CDR3 DNA sequence: TGTGCCAGCAGCCGACTAGCGGGGAGCACAGATACGCAGTATTTT. Its protein is CASSRLAGSTDTQYF.

The gene calls are TRBV27 and TRBJ1-3, with D maybe TRBD1 (6 bases). Trimming took 4 bases from V and 2 from J, leaving 12 bases between them. The CDR3 extends over 15 amino acids. Germline V gene sequence: CDR1 MNHEY, CDR2 SMNVEV (reference sequence). CDR3 sequence reads: CASSSRQGPGNTIYF. CDR3 bases: TGTGCCAGCAGTTCCCGTCAGGGGCCTGGAAACACCATATATTTT.

This rearrangement joins TRBV25-1 to TRBJ1-2; D might be TRBD1 (6 bases). Deletions cut 4 bases from V and 7 bases from J, with 19 bases between. The CDR3 is 15 residues long. Germline assignment: CDR1 MGHDK and CDR2 SYGVNS. Here the CDR3 DNA reads TGTGCCAGCAGTGCCCGGTCGTCGGGGGGCATTGGCTACACCTTC. Protein: CASSARSSGGIGYTF.

J is TRBJ2-5 and V is TRBV7-9; TRBD1 is a possible D gene (5 bases). The CDR3 is 12 residues long. The germline CDR1 and CDR2 sequences are SEHNR and FQNEAQ (reference sequence). Trimming removed 11 bases at V and 7 bases at J, with 17 bases between. CDR3 region: CALETAEGTQYF. DNA of the CDR3: TGTGCCCTAGAGACAGCCGAAGGGACCCAGTACTTC.

The rearrangement uses TRBV19 and TRBJ1-4; D uncertain. The length of the CDR3 is 15 residues. Germline V gives CDR1 LNHDA, CDR2 SQIVND (reference sequence). V gave up 4 bases and J gave up 0 bases, with 9 bases separating them. The CDR3 DNA sequence: TGTGCCAGTAGTAGACCGGGAGCAACTAATGAAAAACTGTTTTTT. Protein product: CASSRPGATNEKLFF.

The CDR3 sequence: CASSFSEFYGYTF. The CDR3 DNA reads TGTGCCAGCAGCTTCAGCGAATTCTATGGCTACACCTTC. This chain connects TRBV7-2 to TRBJ1-2; D unresolved. The germline V and J ends were trimmed by 3 bases and 4 bases, with 9 bases remaining between them. The CDR3 is made up of 13 amino acids. Germline CDR1 and CDR2: SGHTA and FQGNSA.

CDR3 DNA sequence: TGTGCCAGCAGCTTAGGGGGCAGAACTAATGAAAAACTGTTTTTT. Protein product: CASSLGGRTNEKLFF. The chain recombines TRBV7-9 with TRBJ1-4; tentative D call: TRBD1 (5 bases). The length of the CDR3 is 15 residues. The V and J ends lost 1 base and 1 base respectively, with 7 bases between them. Germline V lookup: CDR1 SEHNR, CDR2 FQNEAQ (reference sequence).

V usage is TRBV7-9 and J usage is TRBJ1-6; maybe TRBD1 (6 bases). The CDR3 loop spans 16 amino acids. CDR1 is SEHNR, CDR2 FQNEAQ, per germline (reference sequence). V was clipped by 5 bases and J by 7 bases, with 18 bases between them. The CDR3 reads CASSLGGGGRNSPLHF. The CDR3 DNA reads TGTGCCAGCAGCCTAGGGGGGGGAGGTAGAAATTCACCCCTCCACTTT.